This T cell receptor beta chain was captured in a study of blood T cell repertoires in COVID-19. At the level of the study: PBMCs, B-cell-depleted T cells, or T cells provided the cDNA or gDNA that made up the material.

Germline V lookup: CDR1 MGHRA, CDR2 YSYEKL. Unmatched junction bases numbered 8, after V lost 3 bases and J lost 3 bases. The CDR3 has 16 residues. This clone was recorded once. Here immunoSEQ multiplex PCR was the method, and the copy in TCRdb shows in-frame clones only, minus some. The sample has about 300,000 clones; about 85% are singletons. This rearrangement joins TRBV4-1 to TRBJ1-5; 7 positions match TRBD1. The source material was peripheral blood. This receptor was obtained from a human donor in a cohort sampled during active COVID-19. CDR3 DNA: TGCGCCAGCAGCCACCCGACAGGGATGGACAATCAGCCCCAGCATTTT. Translating it yields CASSHPTGMDNQPQHF.